A selection of T cell receptor beta chains follows, all from one sample in a study of T cells expressing NK-cell markers. TCRdb reworked the 5' RACE reads into one entry per CDR3 protein, no DNA. The sample's table shows a few hundred thousand distinct CDR3 sequences. The sequenced sample was blood T cells: a sorted CD56 or NKG2C T cell subset, CD4+ or CD8+ T cells, or bulk PBMC T cells (not recorded which). Receptor source: a woman in her fifties or sixties in good health. Both conserved end residues are part of each CDR3.

CDR3aa: CASIELAGAELWTQYF; v_gene: TRBV7-8; j_gene: TRBJ2-5
CDR3aa: CASSPKSGGEQYF; v_gene: TRBV4-1; j_gene: TRBJ2-7
CDR3aa: CASRRRQGANAEAFF; v_gene: TRBV12-3/TRBV12-4; j_gene: TRBJ1-1
CDR3aa: CATSRASGSLQETQYF; v_gene: TRBV15; j_gene: TRBJ2-5
CDR3aa: CASSQPRQGRGGYTF; v_gene: TRBV4-1; j_gene: TRBJ1-2
CDR3aa: CSANPGPAAIGEQFF; v_gene: TRBV20-1; j_gene: TRBJ2-1
CDR3aa: CASSFGQGVGSPLHF; v_gene: TRBV7-8; j_gene: TRBJ1-6
CDR3aa: CSASLDSPYEQYF; v_gene: TRBV20-1; j_gene: TRBJ2-7
CDR3aa: CAIAGVSRFYGYTF; v_gene: TRBV10-3; j_gene: TRBJ1-2
CDR3aa: CASSRDKGYGYTF; v_gene: TRBV7-9; j_gene: TRBJ1-2
CDR3aa: CASTGGDEQFF; v_gene: TRBV9; j_gene: TRBJ2-1
CDR3aa: CASSGGLAGAIDTQYF; v_gene: TRBV9; j_gene: TRBJ2-3
CDR3aa: CSVSRGQSGGYTF; v_gene: TRBV29-1; j_gene: TRBJ1-2
CDR3aa: CASSFIRGTLNEQFF; v_gene: TRBV5-1; j_gene: TRBJ2-1
CDR3aa: CASSVGLAKNIQYF; v_gene: TRBV9; j_gene: TRBJ2-4
CDR3aa: CASSQEDRHRETQYF; v_gene: TRBV25-1; j_gene: TRBJ2-5
CDR3aa: CAVPEQGRVAGELFF; v_gene: TRBV7-6; j_gene: TRBJ2-2
CDR3aa: CASSGSGITGELFF; v_gene: TRBV7-7; j_gene: TRBJ2-2
CDR3aa: CSAPKQGMNTEAFF; v_gene: TRBV20-1; j_gene: TRBJ1-1
CDR3aa: CASSKGDTNQPQHF; v_gene: TRBV21-1; j_gene: TRBJ1-5
CDR3aa: CASALAYPAETQYF; v_gene: TRBV12-3/TRBV12-4; j_gene: TRBJ2-5
CDR3aa: CASSRWEGDTGELFF; v_gene: TRBV5-1; j_gene: TRBJ2-2
CDR3aa: CASSYDAYQETQYF; v_gene: TRBV6-5; j_gene: TRBJ2-5
CDR3aa: CASSFSPRSDTQYF; v_gene: TRBV5-6; j_gene: TRBJ2-3
CDR3aa: CASSLGLSADGELFF; v_gene: TRBV7-9; j_gene: TRBJ2-2
CDR3aa: CSCVDSLYGYTF; v_gene: TRBV29-1; j_gene: TRBJ1-2
CDR3aa: CASSGVAGAEQFF; v_gene: TRBV7-9; j_gene: TRBJ2-1
CDR3aa: CASSDQGSYNEQFF; v_gene: TRBV5-1; j_gene: TRBJ2-1
CDR3aa: CASSLEGGVRWTGELFF; v_gene: TRBV11-2; j_gene: TRBJ2-2
CDR3aa: CASKREGEKLFF; v_gene: TRBV12-3/TRBV12-4; j_gene: TRBJ1-4
CDR3aa: CASSVPGQGYGYTF; v_gene: TRBV5-5; j_gene: TRBJ1-2
CDR3aa: CATRTVTGPYSNQPQHF; v_gene: TRBV24-1; j_gene: TRBJ1-5
CDR3aa: CASSLGVGGDRPSLGANVLTF; v_gene: TRBV5-1; j_gene: TRBJ2-6
CDR3aa: CASSLAWVRSDTQYF; v_gene: TRBV5-1; j_gene: TRBJ2-3
CDR3aa: CASSSNNRGRTGQPQHF; v_gene: TRBV6-2/TRBV6-3; j_gene: TRBJ1-5
CDR3aa: CATSDRRVIEQFF; v_gene: TRBV24-1; j_gene: TRBJ2-1
CDR3aa: CASSATGTYGYTF; v_gene: TRBV6-1; j_gene: TRBJ1-2
CDR3aa: CASMTGRGNLNEQFF; v_gene: TRBV6-5; j_gene: TRBJ2-1
CDR3aa: CASSQELSYEQYF; v_gene: TRBV4-2; j_gene: TRBJ2-7
CDR3aa: CASSPVPLRNTGELFF; v_gene: TRBV5-5; j_gene: TRBJ2-2
CDR3aa: CASSVLSEPSSPLHF; v_gene: TRBV9; j_gene: TRBJ1-6
CDR3aa: CASSDRAGYTEAFF; v_gene: TRBV9; j_gene: TRBJ1-1
CDR3aa: CASSPRTGVYGYTF; v_gene: TRBV18; j_gene: TRBJ1-2
CDR3aa: CATSEGKTGASNQPQHF; v_gene: TRBV24-1; j_gene: TRBJ1-5
CDR3aa: CASSQPSGRMLTGELFF; v_gene: TRBV4-1; j_gene: TRBJ2-2
CDR3aa: CASGVAGGSTDTQYF; v_gene: TRBV19; j_gene: TRBJ2-3
CDR3aa: CASSGSGNSPLHF; v_gene: TRBV6-5; j_gene: TRBJ1-6
CDR3aa: CASSFLSGATDTQYF; v_gene: TRBV12-3/TRBV12-4; j_gene: TRBJ2-3
CDR3aa: CASSPLASGRARNEQFF; v_gene: TRBV5-1; j_gene: TRBJ2-1
CDR3aa: CAISGRGVLTF; v_gene: TRBV10-3; j_gene: TRBJ2-6
CDR3aa: CASSTGTGLNTEAFF; v_gene: TRBV11-2; j_gene: TRBJ1-1
CDR3aa: CASSFSAAPRATDTQYF; v_gene: TRBV5-5; j_gene: TRBJ2-3
CDR3aa: CASSPNTGAMPEAFF; v_gene: TRBV5-1; j_gene: TRBJ1-1
CDR3aa: CSARDWGQGAFGTKNIQYF; v_gene: TRBV20-1; j_gene: TRBJ2-4
CDR3aa: CSARDNNRGPWDTEAFF; v_gene: TRBV20-1; j_gene: TRBJ1-1
CDR3aa: CSARGPGRPLISNQPQHF; v_gene: TRBV20-1; j_gene: TRBJ1-5
CDR3aa: CASSHSGGTDTQYF; v_gene: TRBV7-2; j_gene: TRBJ2-3
CDR3aa: CATSRHPGLASYEQYF; v_gene: TRBV15; j_gene: TRBJ2-7
CDR3aa: CASSQRPRLDNEQFF; v_gene: TRBV27; j_gene: TRBJ2-1